The entry below describes one TCR beta chain. A clone one base away is much larger, so this may be a read error. These data come from a study of tumor-infiltrating lymphocytes in primary liver carcinoma. RNA and DNA were co-extracted from approximately 20-30 mg of unsorted bulk tissue. Treatment-naive at the time, the patients had chronic HBV infection. Over 75% of the cells were viable tumor cells in every tumor sample. CDR1 SGHVS and CDR2 FQNEAQ come from the germline V gene. The CDR3 loop spans 15 amino acids. Using a constant-region primer together with ProtoScript II reverse transcriptase, TCR beta cDNA was made from around 500 ng of total RNA. TCR beta libraries came from three nested multiplex PCR rounds using slightly modified ARM-PCR. Primers for the first two PCR rounds were TRBV1-TRBV30 forward primers and a C-beta reverse primer (roughly 10 cycles per round). TCRdb reprocessed the multiplex PCR reads with MiXCR, giving one entry per CDR3 protein. The sample carries about 99,000 distinct CDR3 sequences, 55% to 75% recorded once.

The V call is TRBV7-8, the J call TRBJ1-6, with TRBD1 identical over 10 bases. The source material was liver tumor tissue from sampling region 5. Subset here: tumor region T5, tumor centre. This receptor was identified in a woman between 55 and 75 years old with primary liver carcinoma and hepatitis B virus infection. The DNA of the CDR3 is TGTGCCATCAGCCCCCGGGACAGGGGTAATTCACCCCTCCACTTT. Its translation is CAISPRDRGNSPLHF.